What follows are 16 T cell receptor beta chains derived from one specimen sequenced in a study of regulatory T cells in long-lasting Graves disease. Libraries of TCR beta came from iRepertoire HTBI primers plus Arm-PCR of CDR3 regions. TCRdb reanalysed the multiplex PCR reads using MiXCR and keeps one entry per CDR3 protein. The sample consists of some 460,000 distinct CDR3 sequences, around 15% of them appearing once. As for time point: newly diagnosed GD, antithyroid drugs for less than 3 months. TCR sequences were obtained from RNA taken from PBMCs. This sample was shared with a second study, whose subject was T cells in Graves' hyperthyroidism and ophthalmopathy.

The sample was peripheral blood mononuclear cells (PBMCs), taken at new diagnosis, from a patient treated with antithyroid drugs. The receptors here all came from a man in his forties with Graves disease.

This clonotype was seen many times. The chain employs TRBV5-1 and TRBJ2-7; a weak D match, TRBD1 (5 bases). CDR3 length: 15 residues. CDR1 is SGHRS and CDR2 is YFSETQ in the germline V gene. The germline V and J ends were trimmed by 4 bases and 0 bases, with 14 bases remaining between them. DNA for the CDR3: TGCGCCAGCAGCCCAGGGATAGGGATCTCCTACGAGCAGTACTTC. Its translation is CASSPGIGISYEQYF.

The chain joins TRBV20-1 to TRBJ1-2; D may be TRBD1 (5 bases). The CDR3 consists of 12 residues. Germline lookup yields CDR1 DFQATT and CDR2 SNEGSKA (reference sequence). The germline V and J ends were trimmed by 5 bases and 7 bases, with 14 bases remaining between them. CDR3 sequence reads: CSAPGRARGYTF. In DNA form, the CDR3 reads TGCAGTGCTCCGGGCAGGGCCCGTGGCTACACCTTC.

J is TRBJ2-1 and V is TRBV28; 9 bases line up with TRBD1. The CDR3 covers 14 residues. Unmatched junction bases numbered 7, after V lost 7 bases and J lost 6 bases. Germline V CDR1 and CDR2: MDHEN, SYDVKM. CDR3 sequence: CASNRDRVVNEQFF. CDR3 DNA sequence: TGTGCCAGCAACAGGGACAGGGTGGTCAATGAGCAGTTCTTC.

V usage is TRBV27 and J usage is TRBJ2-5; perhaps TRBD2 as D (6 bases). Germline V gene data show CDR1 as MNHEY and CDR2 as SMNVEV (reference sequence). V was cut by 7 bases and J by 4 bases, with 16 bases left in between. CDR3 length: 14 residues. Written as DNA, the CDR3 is TGTGCCAGCACCACAGGAAGGCGGGGAGAGACCCAGTACTTC. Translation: CASTTGRRGETQYF.

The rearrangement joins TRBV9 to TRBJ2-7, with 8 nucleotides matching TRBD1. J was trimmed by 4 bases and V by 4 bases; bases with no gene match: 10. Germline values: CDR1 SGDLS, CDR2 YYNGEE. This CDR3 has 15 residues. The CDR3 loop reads CASSPGQGTTYEQYF. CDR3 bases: TGTGCCAGCAGCCCCGGACAGGGAACTACTTACGAGCAGTACTTC.

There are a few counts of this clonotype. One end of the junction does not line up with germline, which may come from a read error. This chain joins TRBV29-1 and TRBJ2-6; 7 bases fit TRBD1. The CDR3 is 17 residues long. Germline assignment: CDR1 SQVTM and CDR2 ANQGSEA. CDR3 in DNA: TGCAGCGTGGAAGCCAGGGGGACCCTCTCTGGGGCCAACGTCCTGACTTTC. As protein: CSVEARGTLSGANVLTF.

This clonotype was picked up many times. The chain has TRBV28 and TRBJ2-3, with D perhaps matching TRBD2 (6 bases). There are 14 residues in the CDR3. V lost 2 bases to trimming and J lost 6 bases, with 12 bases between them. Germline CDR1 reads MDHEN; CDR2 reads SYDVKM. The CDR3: CASSLRGRRDTQYF. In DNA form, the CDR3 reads TGTGCCAGCAGTTTACGAGGGAGGCGGGATACGCAGTATTTT. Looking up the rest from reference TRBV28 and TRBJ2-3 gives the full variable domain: DVKVTQSSRYLVKRTGEKVFLECVQDMDHENMFWYRQDPGLGLRLIYFSYDVKMKEKGDIPEGYSVSREKKERFSLILESASTNQTSMYLCASSLRGRRDTQYFGPGTRLTVL.

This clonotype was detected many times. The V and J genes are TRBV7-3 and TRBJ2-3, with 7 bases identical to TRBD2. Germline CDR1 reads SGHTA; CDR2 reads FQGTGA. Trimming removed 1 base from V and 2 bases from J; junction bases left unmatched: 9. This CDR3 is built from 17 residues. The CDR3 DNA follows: TGTGCCAGCAGCTTAAACCCCACAGCGGGATCCACAGATACGCAGTATTTT. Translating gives CASSLNPTAGSTDTQYF.

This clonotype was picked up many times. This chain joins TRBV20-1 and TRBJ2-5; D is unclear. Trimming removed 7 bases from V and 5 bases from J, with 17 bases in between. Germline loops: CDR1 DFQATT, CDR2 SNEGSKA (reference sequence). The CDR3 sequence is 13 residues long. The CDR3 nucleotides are TGCAGTGGGCTTTCTGGGTGGGCGGAGACCCAGTACTTC. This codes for CSGLSGWAETQYF.

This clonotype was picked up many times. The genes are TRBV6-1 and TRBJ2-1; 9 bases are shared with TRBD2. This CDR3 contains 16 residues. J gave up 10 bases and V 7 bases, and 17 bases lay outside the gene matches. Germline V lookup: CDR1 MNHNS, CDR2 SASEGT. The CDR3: CASTLQGLARLGEQFF. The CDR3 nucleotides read TGTGCCAGCACCTTGCAGGGACTAGCCCGTCTGGGGGAGCAGTTCTTC.

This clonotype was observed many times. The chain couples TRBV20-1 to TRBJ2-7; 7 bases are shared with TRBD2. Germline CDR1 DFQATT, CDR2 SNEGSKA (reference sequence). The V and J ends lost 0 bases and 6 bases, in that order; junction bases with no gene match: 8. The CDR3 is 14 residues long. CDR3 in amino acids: CSAREAGAWSEQYF. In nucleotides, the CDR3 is TGCAGTGCTAGAGAGGCGGGAGCGTGGAGCGAGCAGTACTTC.

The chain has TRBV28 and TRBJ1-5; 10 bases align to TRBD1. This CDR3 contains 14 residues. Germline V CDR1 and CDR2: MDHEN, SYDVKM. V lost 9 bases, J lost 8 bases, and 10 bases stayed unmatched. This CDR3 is CASTRDRGGEPQHF. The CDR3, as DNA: TGTGCCAGTACCCGGGACAGGGGTGGGGAGCCCCAGCATTTT.

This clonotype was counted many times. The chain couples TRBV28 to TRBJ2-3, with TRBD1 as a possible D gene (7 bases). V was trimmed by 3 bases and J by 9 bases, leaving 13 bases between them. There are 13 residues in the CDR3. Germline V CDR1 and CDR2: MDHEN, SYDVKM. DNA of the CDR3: TGTGCCAGCAGTTTGCCGCAGGGGGGCACGCAGTATTTT. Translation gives CASSLPQGGTQYF.

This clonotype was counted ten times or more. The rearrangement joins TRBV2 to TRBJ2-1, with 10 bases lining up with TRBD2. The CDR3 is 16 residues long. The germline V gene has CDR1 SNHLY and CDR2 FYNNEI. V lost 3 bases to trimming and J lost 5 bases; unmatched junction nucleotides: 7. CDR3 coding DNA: TGTGCCAGCAGTGACCCCCGGACTAGCGGAAACAATGAGCAGTTCTTC. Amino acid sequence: CASSDPRTSGNNEQFF.

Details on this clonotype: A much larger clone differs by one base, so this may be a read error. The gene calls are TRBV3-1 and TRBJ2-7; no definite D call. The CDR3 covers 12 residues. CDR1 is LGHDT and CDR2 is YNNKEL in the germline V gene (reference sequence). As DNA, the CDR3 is TGTGCCAGCAGCCGACAAAACTACGGGCAGTACTTC. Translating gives CASSRQNYGQYF.

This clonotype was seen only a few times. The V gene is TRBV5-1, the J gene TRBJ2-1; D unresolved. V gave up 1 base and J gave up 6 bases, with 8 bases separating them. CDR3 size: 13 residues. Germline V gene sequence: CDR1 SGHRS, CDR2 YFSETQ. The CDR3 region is CASSLTVTNEQFF. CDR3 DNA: TGCGCCAGCAGCTTGACCGTCACCAATGAGCAGTTCTTC.